This entry features one T cell receptor (beta chain) sequence. Its specificity is unknown. Every diagnosis used clinical symptoms, serum thyroxine and TRAb, thyroid ultrasound and orbital computed tomography. Fresh 10 ml peripheral blood yielded PBMCs. V lost 2 bases, J lost 4 bases, and 7 bases stayed unmatched. CDR3 length: 16 residues. Looked up from germline, CDR1 is LGHNA and CDR2 is YNFKEQ. The sample originates from a study of T cells in Graves' hyperthyroidism and ophthalmopathy. The overall study: Peripheral blood was obtained at initial diagnosis, preceding any treatment.

Overall study findings and caveats: Ophthalmopathy was model-predicted a median about 6 months pre-onset.

From RNA transcripts, TCR beta CDR3 regions were amplified. The HTBI primer set served for first-round RT-PCR of the TCR CDR3. TCRdb reprocessed the multiplex PCR reads with MiXCR, giving one entry per CDR3 protein. The profile covers hundreds of thousands of distinct CDR3 sequences, with about 15% appearing a single time and approximately 4.2% taken by the ten largest. The material sequenced was blood. The V and J genes are TRBV4-2 and TRBJ2-2, with TRBD2 matching over 7 bases. The sequence was obtained from a woman aged 40 to 50 with Graves' ophthalmopathy. The CDR3 spells CASSQIGGSPTGELFF. Here the CDR3 DNA reads TGTGCCAGCAGCCAAATCGGCGGGAGCCCCACCGGGGAGCTGTTTTTT.